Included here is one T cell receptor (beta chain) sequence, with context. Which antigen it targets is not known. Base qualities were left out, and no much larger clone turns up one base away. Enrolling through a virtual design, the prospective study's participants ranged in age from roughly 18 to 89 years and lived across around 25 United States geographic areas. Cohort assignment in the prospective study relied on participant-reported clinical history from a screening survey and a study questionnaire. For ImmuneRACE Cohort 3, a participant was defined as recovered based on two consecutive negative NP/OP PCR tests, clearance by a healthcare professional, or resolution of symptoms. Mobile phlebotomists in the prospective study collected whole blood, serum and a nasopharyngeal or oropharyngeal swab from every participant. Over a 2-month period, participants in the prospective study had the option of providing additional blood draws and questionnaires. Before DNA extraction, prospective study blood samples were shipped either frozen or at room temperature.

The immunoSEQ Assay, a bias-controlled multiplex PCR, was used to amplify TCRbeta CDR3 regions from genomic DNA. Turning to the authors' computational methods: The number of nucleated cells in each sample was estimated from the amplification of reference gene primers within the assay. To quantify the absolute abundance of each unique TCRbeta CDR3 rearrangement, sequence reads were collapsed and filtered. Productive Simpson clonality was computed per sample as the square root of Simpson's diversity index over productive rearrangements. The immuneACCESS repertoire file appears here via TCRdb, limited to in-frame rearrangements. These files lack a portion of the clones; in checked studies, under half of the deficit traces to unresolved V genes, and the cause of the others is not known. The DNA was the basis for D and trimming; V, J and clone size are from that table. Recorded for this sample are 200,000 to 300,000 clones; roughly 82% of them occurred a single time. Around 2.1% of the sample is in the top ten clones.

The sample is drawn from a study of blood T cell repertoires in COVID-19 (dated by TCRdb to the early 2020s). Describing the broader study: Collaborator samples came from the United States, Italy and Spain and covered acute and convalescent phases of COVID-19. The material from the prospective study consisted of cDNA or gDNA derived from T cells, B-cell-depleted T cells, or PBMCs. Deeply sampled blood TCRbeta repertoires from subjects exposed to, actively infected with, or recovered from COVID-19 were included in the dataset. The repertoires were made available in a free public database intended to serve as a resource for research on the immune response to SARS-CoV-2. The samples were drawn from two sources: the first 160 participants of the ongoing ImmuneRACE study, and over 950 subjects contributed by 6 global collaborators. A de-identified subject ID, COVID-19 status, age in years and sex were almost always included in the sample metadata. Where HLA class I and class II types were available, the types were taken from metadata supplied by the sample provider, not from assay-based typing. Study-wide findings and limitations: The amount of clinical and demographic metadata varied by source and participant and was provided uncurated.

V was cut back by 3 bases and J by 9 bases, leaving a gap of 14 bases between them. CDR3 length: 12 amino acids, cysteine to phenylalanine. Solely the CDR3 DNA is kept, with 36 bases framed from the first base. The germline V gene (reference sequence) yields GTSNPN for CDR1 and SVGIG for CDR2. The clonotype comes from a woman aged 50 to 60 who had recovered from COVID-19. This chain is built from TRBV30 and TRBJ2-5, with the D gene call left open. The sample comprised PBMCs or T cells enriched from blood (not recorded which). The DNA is TGTGCCTGGAGCGAAACCTTGGCGGCCCAGTACTTC. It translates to CAWSETLAAQYF.